A single sample gave rise to the 25 T cell receptor beta chains below, sequenced in a study of blood T cell repertoires in COVID-19. Data came from immunoSEQ multiplex PCR; TCRdb stores just in-frame clones and leaves some out. The data contain 110,000 or so clones, 88% of them seen just once; the ten biggest clones take up 8.4%. Input material: peripheral blood. These receptors all come from a woman aged 70-85 years who had recovered from COVID-19.

This chain links TRBV7-8 with TRBJ2-7; 10 bases align to TRBD1. CDR1 is SGHVS and CDR2 is FQNEAQ in the germline V gene. The CDR3 has 15 residues. J lost 3 bases, V lost 4 bases, and 6 bases had no gene match. CDR3 sequence reads: CASSYDGTGDYEQYF. The CDR3 coding sequence is TGTGCCAGCAGCTATGACGGGACAGGGGACTACGAGCAGTACTTC.

CDR3 amino acids: CASSQDVRQGGGNQPQHF. The CDR3 region has the DNA TGCGCCAGCAGCCAAGATGTAAGACAGGGCGGAGGCAATCAGCCCCAGCATTTT. This chain uses TRBV4-3 with TRBJ1-5, with 7 bases identical to TRBD1. Germline values: CDR1 LGHNA, CDR2 YSLEER. The CDR3 extends over 18 amino acids. V dropped 0 bases and J dropped 2; count of bases not matched to a gene: 10.

This clone was seen only once. The rearrangement links TRBV7-3 to TRBJ2-1; 7 positions match TRBD2. The germline V gene encodes CDR1 SGHTA and CDR2 FQGTGA. Trimming cost V 2 bases and J 0 bases; bases outside gene matches: 4. The CDR3 has 16 residues. CDR3 coding DNA: TGTGCCAGCAGCTTATGGGGGGGAAGCTCCTACAATGAGCAGTTCTTC. Encoded protein: CASSLWGGSSYNEQFF.

The V gene is TRBV9, the J gene TRBJ2-7; 10 positions agree with TRBD1. The V segment lost 7 bases and the J segment 4 bases; nucleotides outside the gene matches: 8. There are 14 residues in the CDR3. Germline lookup yields CDR1 SGDLS and CDR2 YYNGEE. The CDR3 DNA reads as TGTGCCAGCGCACACGGGACAGGGGTTTACGAGCAGTACTTC. It codes for CASAHGTGVYEQYF.

This clone was detected once. The CDR3 here is CASSPRAKQFF. CDR3 nucleotides: TGTGCCAGCAGCCCGCGGGCGAAGCAGTTCTTC. The chain employs TRBV12-3 or TRBV12-4 and TRBJ2-1; D is possibly TRBD2 (5 bases). Trimming shortened V by 6 bases and J by 11 bases, and 11 bases separated the two germline ends. This CDR3 is built from 11 residues.

CDR3 nucleotide sequence: TGTGCCAGCTCACCACCGTCAGGGAGGAACGAGCAGTACTTC. Residues: CASSPPSGRNEQYF. This chain uses TRBV18 with TRBJ2-7; maybe TRBD2 (6 bases). The germline gives CDR1 KGHSH, CDR2 LQKENI. Trimming took off 0 bases at V and 5 bases at J, with 11 bases between the two ends. This CDR3 has 14 residues.

V is TRBV28 and J is TRBJ1-1; 8 nucleotides agree with TRBD1. Germline V gene data show CDR1 as MDHEN and CDR2 as SYDVKM. V shed 5 bases, J shed 6 bases, and the junction held 8 bases outside the gene matches. The CDR3 consists of 14 residues. The CDR3, as DNA: TGTGCCAGCAGTCCCCATTACAGGGGGGCTGAAGCTTTCTTT. It is translated as CASSPHYRGAEAFF.

This chain joins TRBV27 and TRBJ2-7, with D possibly being TRBD1 (5 bases). CDR3 length: 14 amino acids. V dropped 6 bases and J dropped 2 bases, with 14 bases sitting between them. Germline CDR1 is MNHEY and CDR2 is SMNVEV (reference sequence). In nucleotides, the CDR3 is TGTGCCAGCAGCAGGCAGGGTGGGGCCTACGAGCAGTACTTC. Residues: CASSRQGGAYEQYF.

The gene calls are TRBV27 and TRBJ2-3; D is possibly TRBD2 (6 bases). Trimming took 6 bases from V and 3 from J, leaving 10 bases between them. The CDR3 is 13 amino acids. The germline gives CDR1 MNHEY, CDR2 SMNVEV (reference sequence). This CDR3 reads CASRAAGTDTQYF. As DNA, the CDR3 is TGTGCCAGCAGGGCGGCGGGAACAGATACGCAGTATTTT.

The chain couples TRBV15 to TRBJ2-1; 8 bases are a match to TRBD2. CDR3 length: 15 residues. V was clipped by 1 base and J by 2 bases; unmatched bases: 1. From germline, CDR1 is LNHNV and CDR2 YYDKDF (reference sequence). The CDR3 here is CATSRALAAYNEQFF. The CDR3 DNA reads TGTGCCACCAGCAGAGCACTAGCGGCCTACAATGAGCAGTTCTTC.

This clone was seen just once. V usage is TRBV3-1 (or the pseudogene TRBV3-2) and J usage is TRBJ1-1, with 8 bases fitting TRBD1. Germline loops: CDR1 LGHDT, CDR2 YNNKEL (reference sequence). This CDR3 spans 15 amino acids. V was pared by 0 bases and J by 3 bases, with 3 bases of the junction left unmatched. The CDR3 coding sequence is TGTGCCAGCAGCCAAGAAGCAGGGGGCGACACTGAAGCTTTCTTT. Its protein is CASSQEAGGDTEAFF.

This chain links TRBV19 with TRBJ2-5, with 10 bases matching TRBD2. Unmatched junction bases numbered 13, after V lost 4 bases and J lost 5 bases. The CDR3 sequence is 17 residues long. CDR1 LNHDA and CDR2 SQIVND come from the germline V gene (reference sequence). The CDR3 nucleotides are TGTGCCAGTAGTAAACGGAATACAGCGGGAGGGCGGGAGACCCAGTACTTC. Translating gives CASSKRNTAGGRETQYF.

The genes are TRBV27 and TRBJ2-3, with 9 bases that match TRBD1. CDR1 and CDR2 (germline): MNHEY, SMNVEV (reference sequence). Trimming took 6 bases from V and 2 from J; bases not matched to a gene: 6. This CDR3 is built from 15 residues. CDR3 region: CASSPTGGITDTQYF. In DNA form, the CDR3 reads TGTGCCAGCAGCCCGACAGGGGGTATCACAGATACGCAGTATTTT.

The sample holds many counts of this clone. This sequence joins TRBV5-4 and TRBJ2-7, with TRBD2 matching 8 bases. J lost 8 bases, V lost 4 bases, and 14 bases had no gene match. Germline CDR1 SGHNT, CDR2 YYREEE (reference sequence). CDR3 length: 15 amino acids. This CDR3 is CASSPPGLENNKQYF. The CDR3 region has the DNA TGTGCCAGCAGCCCTCCGGGACTAGAGAATAACAAGCAGTACTTC.

This chain uses TRBV5-5 with TRBJ1-2, with TRBD1 as a possible D gene (6 bases). V lost 5 bases and J lost 0, with 14 bases in between. Looked up from germline, CDR1 is SGHKS and CDR2 is YYEKEE (reference sequence). The CDR3 is 15 amino acids. CDR3 protein: CASRQGLSANYGYTF. CDR3 DNA: TGTGCCAGCAGGCAGGGGTTGTCAGCTAACTATGGCTACACCTTC.

This clone was counted only a few times. The chain employs TRBV5-1 and TRBJ2-1; TRBD1 agrees at 8 bases. This CDR3 is 16 amino acids long. V trimming: 0 bases; J trimming: 1 base; junction bases outside the gene matches: 3. Germline V gene lookup returns CDR1 SGHRS and CDR2 YFSETQ. The CDR3 sequence: CASSLVGQGSYNEQFF. The CDR3 DNA is TGCGCCAGCAGCTTGGTCGGACAGGGTTCCTACAATGAGCAGTTCTTC.

J is TRBJ2-7 and V is TRBV11-2; D is undetermined. Deletions cut 1 base from V and 6 bases from J, with 10 bases between. Germline values: CDR1 SGHAT, CDR2 FQNNGV. CDR3 length: 13 residues. CDR3 sequence: CASSLGLTGEQYF. The CDR3 DNA reads TGTGCCAGCAGCTTAGGGCTGACGGGCGAGCAGTACTTC.

The DNA for the CDR3 is TGTGCCAGCAGCGCCAGTCGGGATCAGCCCCAGCATTTT. It specifies CASSASRDQPQHF. This chain connects TRBV7-9 to TRBJ1-5; no firm D call. This CDR3 is 13 amino acids long. Germline CDR1 and CDR2: SEHNR and FQNEAQ (reference sequence). Trimming took 5 bases from V and 5 from J, leaving 10 bases between them.

This sequence joins TRBV5-4 and TRBJ2-7; TRBD2 is a possible D gene (6 bases). The CDR3 runs to 15 residues. The germline CDR1 and CDR2 sequences are SGHNT and YYREEE (reference sequence). Trimming took off 4 bases at V and 4 bases at J, with 18 bases between the two ends. The CDR3 reads CASSTGLTSLYEQYF. The CDR3 nucleotides are TGTGCCAGCAGCACGGGACTCACTTCTCTATACGAGCAGTACTTC. Full variable domain (missing parts from reference TRBV5-4 and TRBJ2-7): ETGVTQSPTHLIKTRGQQVTLRCSSQSGHNTVSWYQQALGQGPQFIFQYYREEENGRGNFPPRFSGLQFPNYSSELNVNALELDDSALYLCASSTGLTSLYEQYFGPGTRLTVT.

V and J are TRBV2 and TRBJ1-2, with 10 bases that match TRBD1. The ends lost 5 bases at V and 4 bases at J; junction bases unmatched: 4. This CDR3 comprises 14 residues. Germline CDR1 reads SNHLY; CDR2 reads FYNNEI. DNA of the CDR3: TGTGCCAGCAGTAGGGACAGGGGCGTCTATGGCTACACCTTC. Its protein product is CASSRDRGVYGYTF.

V is TRBV28 and J is TRBJ2-3; 8 nucleotides match TRBD1. V was pared by 4 bases and J by 0 bases, with 3 bases of the junction left unmatched. Germline lookup yields CDR1 MDHEN and CDR2 SYDVKM. This CDR3 is 15 amino acids long. CDR3 DNA: TGTGCCAGCAGTTCCCGACAGGGGAGCACAGATACGCAGTATTTT. Its translation is CASSSRQGSTDTQYF.

This chain connects TRBV27 to TRBJ2-5; D remains unclear. CDR3 length equals 11 residues. V lost 8 bases and J 2 bases, leaving 6 bases between the germline ends. CDR1 and CDR2 from the germline V gene are MNHEY and SMNVEV (reference sequence). CDR3 nucleotides: TGTGCCAGCGGCAAGCAAGAGACCCAGTACTTC. It is translated as CASGKQETQYF.

This chain links TRBV3-1 (or the pseudogene TRBV3-2) with TRBJ1-1; 8 bases line up with TRBD1. The CDR3 covers 13 residues. The germline gives CDR1 LGHDT, CDR2 YNNKEL (reference sequence). The V and J ends lost 5 bases and 5 bases, in that order; junction bases with no gene match: 4. DNA for the CDR3: TGTGCCAGCAGCGTAAGGACAGGGACTGAAGCTTTCTTT. It encodes CASSVRTGTEAFF.

The chain has TRBV15 and TRBJ2-7; 7 bases fit TRBD2. This CDR3 is built from 14 residues. V lost 3 bases to trimming and J lost 3 bases; unmatched junction nucleotides: 5. Germline V gene sequence: CDR1 LNHNV, CDR2 YYDKDF (reference sequence). In DNA form, the CDR3 reads TGTGCCACCAGCAGGGGGGACTACCACTACGAGCAGTACTTC. Residues: CATSRGDYHYEQYF.

The chain uses TRBV30 and TRBJ2-5; 14 positions agree with TRBD2. The CDR3 totals 16 residues. Per germline, CDR1 GTSNPN and CDR2 SVGIG (reference sequence). With 4 bases clipped from V and 2 bases from J, the junction kept 6 bases outside the gene matches. CDR3 protein: CAWMGLAGDRQETQYF. As DNA, the CDR3 is TGTGCCTGGATGGGACTAGCGGGGGATCGGCAAGAGACCCAGTACTTC. The whole variable domain, remainder taken from reference TRBV30 and TRBJ2-5, is SQTIHQWPATLVQPVGSPLSLECTVEGTSNPNLYWYRQAAGRGLQLLFYSVGIGQISSEVPQNLSASRPQDRQFILSSKKLLLSDSGFYLCAWMGLAGDRQETQYFGPGTRLLVL.